This T cell receptor (beta chain) was observed in a study of cytomegalovirus exposure and HLA in healthy donors. Study-level results: As was reported, the classifier diagnosed cytomegalovirus status with high specificity and sensitivity. Later analysis revealed greater clonal expansion in HLA-associated TCR beta chains than in equally common others.

The PCR was carried out with 60 Vbeta primers and 13 Jbeta primers. Only in-frame clones appear in the TCRdb table, and some are missing; sequencing was by immunoSEQ multiplex PCR. The table shows 150,000 or so clones, with around three quarters occurring only once. V lost 4 bases, J lost 7 bases, and 19 bases lay in between. Per germline, CDR1 MNHNS and CDR2 SASEGT. The CDR3 totals 15 residues. Note on this clone: Its cognate antigen is unknown.

This TCR was recovered from a woman aged 35 to 49 in good health and CMV-seropositive. The sequenced material came from PBMCs. The J gene is TRBJ2-5, the V gene TRBV6-1, with D perhaps matching TRBD2 (6 bases). The CDR3 region is CASSGGGHGLTTQYF. CDR3 coding DNA: TGTGCCAGCAGTGGGGGAGGACACGGGCTGACGACCCAGTACTTC.